One sample yielded the 15 T cell receptor beta chains listed below, sequenced in a study of relationships among human T cell subsets. From mRNA, alpha and beta CDR3 regions were amplified using semiquantitative ARM-PCR. In ARM-PCR, communal superprimers followed tagged nested gene-specific primers for exponential amplification. From the multiplex PCR reads, TCRdb called clonotypes with MiXCR, one entry per CDR3 protein. The sample contains 7,000 to 9,500 distinct CDR3 sequences, under 70% of which appear only once. Pooled CD4+ and CD8+ T cells were bead-selected with anti-CD45RA to get naive and transitional cells. The sequencing input was naive and transitional (CD45RA+) T cells sorted from blood. Source of these receptors: a man between 35 and 55 years old in good health.

The J gene is TRBJ2-1, the V gene TRBV2, with 9 nucleotides matching TRBD1. J was trimmed by 6 bases and V by 6 bases; bases with no gene match: 6. Germline values: CDR1 SNHLY, CDR2 FYNNEI. This CDR3 contains 14 residues. In nucleotides, the CDR3 is TGTGCCAGCAGGGGGACAGGGAGAGTCAATGAGCAGTTCTTC. It is translated as CASRGTGRVNEQFF.

The chain carries TRBV11-2 and TRBJ2-3; 8 positions match TRBD1. Looked up from germline, CDR1 is SGHAT and CDR2 is FQNNGV. Losses at the gene ends were 3 bases for V and 4 bases for J; bases not matched to a gene: 12. The CDR3 contains 17 residues. CDR3 DNA: TGTGCCAGCAGCTTGGACAGGGTCACGCTCTTGGCAGATACGCAGTATTTT. As protein: CASSLDRVTLLADTQYF.

The chain is built from TRBV11-2 and TRBJ2-7; D not certain. This CDR3 is built from 11 residues. The V gene's germline CDR1 is SGHAT and CDR2 FQNNGV. V dropped 5 bases and J dropped 4 bases, with 6 bases sitting between them. The CDR3 nucleotides read TGTGCCAGCAGCCAACAGTACGAGCAGTACTTC. Residues: CASSQQYEQYF.

This clonotype was seen only a few times. One end of the junction varies from germline; a read error may be responsible. The chain carries TRBV2 and TRBJ1-2, with D unresolved. The CDR3 sequence is 14 residues long. Germline CDR1 reads SNHLY; CDR2 reads FYNNEI. CDR3 DNA: TGTGCCAGCAGTGAAGCGCTCACAGATTATGGTTACACCTTC. The encoded protein is CASSEALTDYGYTF.

The V and J genes are TRBV2 and TRBJ1-5; 8 positions match TRBD1. The J segment lost 3 bases and the V segment lost 0 bases, leaving 7 bases of the junction unmatched. The CDR3 has 17 amino acids. Germline values: CDR1 SNHLY, CDR2 FYNNEI. The CDR3 loop is CASSEALTGVNNQPQHF. The CDR3 coding sequence is TGTGCCAGCAGTGAAGCCCTGACAGGGGTCAACAATCAGCCCCAGCATTTT.

Of note for this clonotype: A much larger clone lies one base from this, so it may be a read error. The chain links TRBV28 to TRBJ2-7; 13 positions agree with TRBD2. The CDR3 length is 17 residues. Germline V gene lookup returns CDR1 MDHEN and CDR2 SYDVKM. The CDR3 nucleotides read TGTGCCGGCAGTCCCTCCACTAGCGGGAGGGGACCCTACGAGCAGTACTTC. Residues: CAGSPSTSGRGPYEQYF.

The rearrangement joins TRBV20-1 to TRBJ2-3; no clear D. CDR1 and CDR2 (germline): DFQATT, SNEGSKA (reference sequence). The CDR3 has 16 residues. Trimming took off 0 bases at V and 2 bases at J, with 15 bases between the two ends. CDR3 DNA sequence: TGCAGTGCTAGAGATCCCCCAGAGAGTATCACAGATACGCAGTATTTT. This encodes CSARDPPESITDTQYF.

The chain is built from TRBV30 and TRBJ2-1, with 7 bases fitting TRBD2. CDR1 is GTSNPN, CDR2 SVGIG, per germline (reference sequence). J was trimmed by 9 bases and V by 0 bases; bases with no gene match: 8. CDR3 length: 14 amino acids. CDR3: CAWSVQAGFGEQFF. CDR3 DNA sequence: TGTGCCTGGAGTGTACAAGCGGGGTTCGGTGAGCAGTTCTTC.

This chain joins TRBV27 and TRBJ2-7; the D gene could be TRBD1 or TRBD2 (5 bases each). The CDR3 extends over 14 amino acids. Germline V gene data show CDR1 as MNHEY and CDR2 as SMNVEV (reference sequence). Trimming took 5 bases from V and 2 from J, leaving 13 bases between them. In DNA form, the CDR3 reads TGTGCCAGCAGTCCCGGGACCCCTGCCTACGAGCAGTACTTC. Amino acids: CASSPGTPAYEQYF.

This chain joins TRBV10-2 and TRBJ2-1; D unclear. Trimming removed 7 bases at V and 0 bases at J, with 10 bases between. The length of the CDR3 is 14 residues. The germline V gene has CDR1 WSHSY and CDR2 SAAADI. DNA for the CDR3: TGCGCCAGCACGACTGCCAGCTCCTACAATGAGCAGTTCTTC. Protein product: CASTTASSYNEQFF.

This rearrangement joins TRBV14 to TRBJ1-1, with a tentative D call TRBD1 (5 bases). This CDR3 comprises 15 residues. In germline, CDR1 is SGHDN, CDR2 FVKESK. V was clipped by 8 bases and J by 0 bases, with 16 bases between them. CDR3 loop: CASFATDSMNTEAFF. The CDR3 region has the DNA TGTGCCAGCTTCGCCACAGACAGTATGAACACTGAAGCTTTCTTT.

The chain joins TRBV9 to TRBJ2-7; D possibly corresponds to TRBD2 (6 bases). V was trimmed by 0 bases and J by 6 bases, leaving 13 bases between them. Germline V lookup: CDR1 SGDLS, CDR2 YYNGEE. The CDR3 totals 14 residues. CDR3 protein: CASSVGGTAVEQYF. The CDR3 DNA is TGTGCCAGCAGCGTAGGAGGGACTGCTGTCGAGCAGTACTTC.

In its sample, this clonotype is medium-sized (0.01 to 0.1%). The V and J genes are TRBV11-1 and TRBJ1-1; D is undetermined. CDR1 SGHAT and CDR2 FQDESV come from the germline V gene (reference sequence). There are 17 residues in the CDR3. V gave up 5 bases and J gave up 0 bases, with 19 bases separating them. The CDR3 DNA follows: TGTGCCAGCAGCCCCCGATCGGGATCAGGCCTGAACACTGAAGCTTTCTTT. It specifies CASSPRSGSGLNTEAFF.

The chain links TRBV7-8 to TRBJ1-1, with TRBD1 matching 9 bases. The J segment lost 0 bases and the V segment lost 8 bases, leaving 7 bases of the junction unmatched. The CDR3 is 15 residues long. Germline V CDR1 and CDR2: SGHVS, FQNEAQ. The CDR3 loop is CASGIRTGVNTEAFF. In DNA, the CDR3 is TGTGCCAGCGGGATCAGGACAGGGGTGAACACTGAAGCTTTCTTT.

The rearrangement joins TRBV18 to TRBJ2-7; D remains ambiguous. Germline values: CDR1 KGHSH, CDR2 LQKENI. Trimming took off 0 bases at V and 3 bases at J, with 6 bases between the two ends. CDR3 length: 13 residues. CDR3 coding DNA: TGTGCCAGCTCACCACCGGCCAGCTACGAGCAGTACTTC. Translation: CASSPPASYEQYF.